This record looks at one TCR beta chain sequence and its context. Its antigen remains unidentified. The CDR3 consists of 15 residues. In germline, CDR1 is MDHEN, CDR2 SYDVKM. The V and J ends lost 5 bases and 2 bases respectively, with 15 bases between them. Within the ViraFEST assay, antigen-specific CD4+ T cells underwent expansion with viral peptide pools prior to sequencing. CD4+ T cells were isolated after around 10 days of culture. In the vaccine recipients, nucleocapsid antibodies were negative and there was no prior SARS-CoV-2 infection. They grew over 1.5 million PBMC in each well, adding about 10 IU/ml IL-2 and about 9.9 ug/ml peptides. The repertoire was sequenced with immunoSEQ multiplex PCR; TCRdb's copy has only in-frame clones and lacks some. The profile shows roughly 67,000 clones, 60% to 85% of them singletons. This sample is part of a study of vaccination effects on CD4 cells after COVID-19.

Study findings and constraints: In healthy vaccinees, only 1 of 255 vaccine-induced clones cross-reacted with common cold coronaviruses. Marked clonal contraction of both clone types appeared late after vaccination. Convalescent patients were scarce, and early post-infection timepoints were absent.

J is TRBJ2-5 and V is TRBV28; the D is unclear. This sequence originates from a human donor who received a COVID-19 vaccine. Sequencing was performed on CD4+ T cells from PBMCs cultured with SARS-CoV-2 spike peptides, taken before COVID-19 vaccination. The CDR3 sequence: CASSPTTAGQETQYF. The DNA for the CDR3 is TGTGCCAGCAGTCCAACTACAGCCGGTCAAGAGACCCAGTACTTC.